This T cell receptor (beta chain) was observed in a study of cytomegalovirus exposure and HLA in healthy donors. Study-wide findings and caveats: Some public TCRs appeared in many individuals, while most sequences were rare.

Regarding this clone: Its cognate antigen is unknown.

Data came from immunoSEQ multiplex PCR; TCRdb stores just in-frame clones and leaves some out. The top ten clones hold about 3% of a sample with 120,000 to 150,000 clones, about 89% of them seen once. Germline V gives CDR1 MDHEN, CDR2 SYDVKM. CDR3 length: 12 residues. V was clipped by 4 bases and J by 16 bases; unmatched bases: 10. The receptor comes from a woman younger than 35 in good health and CMV-seropositive. Input material: PBMCs. The chain carries TRBV28 and TRBJ2-1; 7 bases fit TRBD1. CDR3 coding DNA: TGTGCCAGCAGTTGGGGGACAGAGGGGAGATTCTTC. Translated: CASSWGTEGRFF.